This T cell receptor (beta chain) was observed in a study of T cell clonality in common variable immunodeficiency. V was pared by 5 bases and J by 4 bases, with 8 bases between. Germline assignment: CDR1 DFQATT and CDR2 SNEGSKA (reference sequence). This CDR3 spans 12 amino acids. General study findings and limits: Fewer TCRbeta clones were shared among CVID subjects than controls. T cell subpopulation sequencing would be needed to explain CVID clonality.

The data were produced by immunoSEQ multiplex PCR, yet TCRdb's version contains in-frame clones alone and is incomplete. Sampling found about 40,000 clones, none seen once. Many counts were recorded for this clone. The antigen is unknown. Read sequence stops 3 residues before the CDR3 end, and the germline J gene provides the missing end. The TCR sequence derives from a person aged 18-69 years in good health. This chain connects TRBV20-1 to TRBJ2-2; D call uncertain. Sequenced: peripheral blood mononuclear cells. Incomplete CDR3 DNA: TGCAGTGCTTTCCCCCGCACCGGGGAG. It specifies CSAFPRTGE. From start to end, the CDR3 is CSAFPRTGELFF.